This T cell receptor (beta chain) was found in a study of early T cells in non-severe SARS-CoV-2 infection. Across the study: RNA in bulk from unsorted whole blood was sequenced, and chains were unpaired. Study-level points and caveats: Database matching using VDJdb favored anti-spike CD8 responses, with private and CD4 specificities left missing.

Attachment of unique molecular identifiers was made to individual cDNA molecules. TCRdb re-analysed the 5' RACE reads in MiXCR, keeping a single row per CDR3 protein. The sample shows 50,000 to 70,000 distinct CDR3 sequences, more than 8.5% of them seen only once. This clonotype was seen at least ten times. Its antigen is currently unknown. Germline lookup yields CDR1 LGHNT and CDR2 FRNRAP. The CDR3 is 14 residues long. V lost 6 bases and J lost 1; bases outside the gene matches: 5. This receptor was identified in an adult who was a healthcare worker with PCR-confirmed SARS-CoV-2 infection or an uninfected control (not recorded which). Material for sequencing was whole blood. V gene TRBV12-5 combines with J gene TRBJ2-5; TRBD1 matches at 7 bases. The CDR3 bases are TGTGCTAGTGGCCGGGACAGCTTCCAAGAGACCCAGTACTTC. Its protein is CASGRDSFQETQYF.